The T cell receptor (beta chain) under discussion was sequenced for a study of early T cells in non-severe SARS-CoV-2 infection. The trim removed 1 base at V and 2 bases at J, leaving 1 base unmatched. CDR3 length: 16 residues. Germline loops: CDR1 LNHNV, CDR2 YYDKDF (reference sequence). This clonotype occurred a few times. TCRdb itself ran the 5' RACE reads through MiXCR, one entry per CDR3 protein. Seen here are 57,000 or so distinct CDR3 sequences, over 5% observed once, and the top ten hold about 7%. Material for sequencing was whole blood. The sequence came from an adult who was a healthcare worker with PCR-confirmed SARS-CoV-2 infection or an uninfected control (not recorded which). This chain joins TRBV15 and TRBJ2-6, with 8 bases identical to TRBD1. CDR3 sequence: CATSRAGGTGANVLTF. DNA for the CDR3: TGTGCCACCAGCAGAGCAGGGGGCACTGGGGCCAACGTCCTGACTTTC. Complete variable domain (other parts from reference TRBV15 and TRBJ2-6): DAMVIQNPRYQVTQFGKPVTLSCSQTLNHNVMYWYQQKSSQAPKLLFHYYDKDFNNEADTPDNFQSRRPNTSFCFLDIRSPGLGDTAMYLCATSRAGGTGANVLTFGAGSRLTVL.